A single sample is the source of the 22 T cell receptor beta chains below, sequenced in a study of human T cells and chemical hapten exposure. Via MiXCR, TCRdb re-called the RACE reads, giving one row per CDR3 protein. The table lists about 69,000 distinct CDR3 sequences, 25% to 40% of them singletons, with more than 7% in the top ten. Time point denoted: patch test 1, 2 weeks after DPC sensitization. Treatment reported: therapeutic diphenylcyclopropenone sensitization with weekly scalp DPC. Material: whole blood, obtained in connection with sensitization to the hapten diphenylcyclopropenone (DPC). These receptors were collected from a man aged 40-49 years with alopecia areata. Some clones in this sample may be carry-over from other donors' samples.

The rearrangement links TRBV2 to TRBJ1-2, with 8 bases fitting TRBD1. J was trimmed by 6 bases and V by 5 bases; bases with no gene match: 8. CDR1 is SNHLY and CDR2 is FYNNEI in the germline V gene. The CDR3 is made up of 14 amino acids. CDR3 nucleotides: TGTGCCAGCAGTTACCAAGGACAGGGACATGGCTACACCTTC. Protein: CASSYQGQGHGYTF. The whole variable domain, filled in from reference TRBV2 and TRBJ1-2, reads EPEVTQTPSHQVTQMGQEVILRCVPISNHLYFYWYRQILGQKVEFLVSFYNNEISEKSEIFDDQFSVERPDGSNFTLKIRSTKLEDSAMYFCASSYQGQGHGYTFGSGTRLTVV.

The chain has TRBV10-3 and TRBJ2-1; TRBD2 might be the D (7 bases). The CDR3 is made up of 17 amino acids. Per germline, CDR1 ENHRY and CDR2 SYGVKD. V lost 6 bases and J lost 4, with 22 bases in between. The CDR3 reads CAIRASIEGGFYNEQFF. The CDR3 nucleotides are TGTGCCATCAGAGCATCAATAGAGGGGGGGTTTTACAATGAGCAGTTCTTC.

The gene calls are TRBV14 and TRBJ2-1, with D possibly matching TRBD2 (6 bases). V was shortened by 3 bases and J by 13 bases, with 16 bases between the two germline ends. The CDR3 sequence is 13 residues long. Germline values: CDR1 SGHDN, CDR2 FVKESK. The chain's CDR3 is CASSQRDWSDQFF. CDR3 DNA sequence: TGTGCCAGCAGCCAGCGGGACTGGTCTGACCAGTTCTTC.

This clonotype has more than one count but fewer than ten. The chain employs TRBV6-2 or TRBV6-3 and TRBJ2-1; tentatively, D is TRBD2 (6 bases). From germline, CDR1 is MNHEY and CDR2 SVGEGT. The V gene lost 7 bases and the J gene lost 2 bases, with 12 bases spanning the gap. The CDR3 length is 14 residues. CDR3 in DNA: TGTGCCAGCATACGGGAGATACCCTACAATGAGCAGTTCTTC. Translating gives CASIREIPYNEQFF.

V gene TRBV20-1 combines with J gene TRBJ1-2, with unresolved D. Trimming removed 3 bases from V and 13 bases from J, with 12 bases in between. The CDR3 runs to 10 residues. Germline V gene data show CDR1 as DFQATT and CDR2 as SNEGSKA (reference sequence). The DNA for the CDR3 is TGCAGTGCTAGCGGCGGCAGTTCCACCTTC. This translates into CSASGGSSTF.

This clonotype occurred a few times. The gene calls are TRBV11-2 and TRBJ2-2, with unresolved D. CDR3 length: 13 amino acids. Trimming cost V 0 bases and J 4 bases, with 3 bases left between them. Looked up from germline, CDR1 is SGHAT and CDR2 is FQNNGV. The CDR3 DNA follows: TGTGCCAGCAGCTTAGACCGCACCGGGGAGCTGTTTTTT. Its protein product is CASSLDRTGELFF.

The sample holds a few counts of this clonotype. This chain links TRBV18 with TRBJ1-2, with D unresolved. Trimming pared 4 bases from V and 5 bases from J, leaving 11 bases between. CDR1 is KGHSH, CDR2 LQKENI, per germline. CDR3 size: 13 residues. CDR3 bases: TGTGCCAGCTCACTCCAGACGGAGTATGGCTACACCTTC. Its protein product is CASSLQTEYGYTF.

This chain uses TRBV4-2 with TRBJ1-6; possibly TRBD1 for D (6 bases). V was shortened by 0 bases and J by 4 bases, with 10 bases between the two germline ends. The CDR3 spans 16 residues. Per germline, CDR1 LGHNA and CDR2 YNFKEQ. The CDR3 reads CASSQDRGAYNSPLHF. CDR3 nucleotides: TGTGCCAGCAGCCAAGATCGGGGGGCGTATAATTCACCCCTCCACTTT.

V and J are TRBV5-4 and TRBJ1-4, with D unclear. Germline V gives CDR1 SGHNT, CDR2 YYREEE (reference sequence). Trimming cost V 0 bases and J 5 bases, with 8 bases left between them. This CDR3 has 14 residues. CDR3 region: CASSLGRINEKLFF. CDR3 bases: TGTGCCAGCAGCTTGGGACGGATCAATGAAAAACTGTTTTTT.

The V gene is TRBV7-2, the J gene TRBJ2-1; tentative D call: TRBD2 (6 bases). The CDR3 covers 17 residues. The V end was cut by 2 bases, the J end by 0 bases, with 14 bases between. Germline CDR1 and CDR2: SGHTA and FQGNSA. CDR3 coding DNA: TGTGCCAGCAGCTTATATTTGGCGGGGAGCTCCTACAATGAGCAGTTCTTC. Translated: CASSLYLAGSSYNEQFF.

To note about this clonotype: A read error may be the cause here, since a much bigger clone is one base away. This chain uses TRBV11-2 with TRBJ2-1; 14 bases agree with TRBD2. Looked up from germline, CDR1 is SGHAT and CDR2 is FQNNGV. The CDR3 contains 15 residues. Unmatched junction bases numbered 3, after V lost 4 bases and J lost 7 bases. In DNA form, the CDR3 reads TGTGCCAGCAGCTCCGGGACTAGCGGGAGTAATGAGCAGTTCTTC. Amino acids: CASSSGTSGSNEQFF.

J is TRBJ1-5 and V is TRBV27; the D is unclear. Germline values: CDR1 MNHEY, CDR2 SMNVEV (reference sequence). This CDR3 has 13 residues. The ends were cut back, 4 bases at V and 1 base at J, with 5 bases in the middle. The CDR3 reads CASSSASNQPQHF. The CDR3, as DNA: TGTGCCAGCAGTTCGGCAAGCAATCAGCCCCAGCATTTT.

The genes are TRBV7-9 and TRBJ2-7; TRBD1 matches 8 bases. This CDR3 is built from 15 residues. The V and J ends lost 5 bases and 4 bases, in that order; junction bases with no gene match: 10. CDR1 SEHNR and CDR2 FQNEAQ come from the germline V gene (reference sequence). The CDR3 sequence is CASSPGQGVRYEQYF. DNA for the CDR3: TGTGCCAGCAGCCCCGGACAGGGTGTGAGGTACGAGCAGTACTTC.

This chain links TRBV7-2 with TRBJ2-5; TRBD2 matches at 12 bases. The ends lost 2 bases at V and 6 bases at J; junction bases unmatched: 4. This CDR3 contains 15 residues. CDR1 is SGHTA, CDR2 FQGNSA, per germline. CDR3 nucleotide sequence: TGTGCCAGCAGCTTATCTAGCGGGAGGGAAAAGACCCAGTACTTC. Translating gives CASSLSSGREKTQYF.

This sequence joins TRBV20-1 and TRBJ2-1; no reliable D call. Germline CDR1 and CDR2: DFQATT and SNEGSKA (reference sequence). Deletions cut 5 bases from V and 0 bases from J, with 14 bases between. The CDR3 contains 15 residues. CDR3 residues: CSARARDSSYNEQFF. CDR3 nucleotide sequence: TGCAGTGCTCGGGCTAGGGATAGCTCCTACAATGAGCAGTTCTTC.

The chain is built from TRBV6-5 and TRBJ2-1, with 9 bases matching TRBD1. Germline assignment: CDR1 MNHEY and CDR2 SVGAGI. Germline trimming cut 6 bases from V and 7 bases from J; bases unmatched to any gene: 1. This CDR3 region has 12 residues. CDR3 sequence: CASRDRGNEQFF. Here the CDR3 DNA reads TGTGCCAGCAGAGACAGGGGGAATGAGCAGTTCTTC.

This clonotype was seen once. The chain couples TRBV25-1 to TRBJ1-1, with 9 bases lining up with TRBD1. In germline, CDR1 is MGHDK, CDR2 SYGVNS. After removal of 6 bases from V and 3 bases from J, the junction contained 8 bases not matched to a gene. The CDR3 is 15 residues long. The CDR3 sequence: CASRPTGGKYTEAFF. CDR3 bases: TGTGCCAGCAGGCCGACAGGGGGGAAATACACTGAAGCTTTCTTT.

This clonotype was counted between two and nine times. CDR3: CASSQDGREGGANTQYF. The CDR3 coding sequence is TGTGCCAGCAGCCAAGATGGACGGGAGGGCGGTGCTAATACGCAGTATTTT. V usage is TRBV3-1 and J usage is TRBJ2-3, with 8 positions matching TRBD2. The CDR3 totals 17 residues. V gave up 0 bases and J gave up 7 bases; unmatched junction bases: 12. Germline CDR1 and CDR2: LGHDT and YNNKEL (reference sequence).

The chain has TRBV7-9 and TRBJ2-1; tentatively, D is TRBD1 or TRBD2 (5 bases each). Trimming cost V 6 bases and J 6 bases, with 30 bases left between them. This CDR3 spans 19 amino acids. In germline, CDR1 is SEHNR, CDR2 FQNEAQ (reference sequence). This CDR3 reads CASSSTTGRRTAARNEQFF. The CDR3 DNA reads as TGTGCCAGCAGTTCTACCACGGGACGGCGCACGGCCGCACGCAATGAGCAGTTCTTC.

This clonotype was recorded a few times. The rearrangement uses TRBV7-8 and TRBJ2-5, with 11 bases identical to TRBD2. CDR3 length equals 16 residues. The germline CDR1 and CDR2 sequences are SGHVS and FQNEAQ. The ends lost 5 bases at V and 4 bases at J; junction bases unmatched: 9. CDR3 loop: CASSRLTGTSGETQYF. DNA of the CDR3: TGTGCCAGCAGCCGTCTCACTGGGACTAGCGGAGAGACCCAGTACTTC.

The rearrangement uses TRBV5-1 and TRBJ2-1; TRBD2 agrees at 10 bases. Trimming removed 0 bases from V and 7 bases from J; junction bases left unmatched: 1. Germline values: CDR1 SGHRS, CDR2 YFSETQ. The CDR3 has 14 residues. The CDR3 DNA reads as TGCGCCAGCAGCTTGGTTAGCGGGAGGAATGAGCAGTTCTTC. Translated: CASSLVSGRNEQFF. The full variable domain, its missing parts supplied by reference TRBV5-1 and TRBJ2-1, is KAGVTQTPRYLIKTRGQQVTLSCSPISGHRSVSWYQQTPGQGLQFLFEYFSETQRNKGNFPGRFSGRQFSNSRSEMNVSTLELGDSALYLCASSLVSGRNEQFFGPGTRLTVL.

This clonotype occurred once. V gene TRBV12-3 or TRBV12-4 combines with J gene TRBJ1-3, with a weak D call TRBD1 (5 bases). Between the trimmed V and J ends, which lost 5 bases and 0 bases, there was a span of 11 bases. The CDR3 runs 15 residues. DNA for the CDR3: TGTGCCAGCAGTCCGAGGGACGTCTCTGGAAACACCATATATTTT. Amino acid sequence: CASSPRDVSGNTIYF.